Listed below are T cell receptor beta chains from one sample, sequenced in a study of T cell changes during pregnancy in multiple sclerosis. Repertoires were generated with immunoSEQ multiplex PCR, while TCRdb's copy carries only in-frame clones and drops some. The sample holds some 99,000 clones; 93% are singletons and the top ten take roughly 0.99%. The specimen was peripheral blood, collected after pregnancy. The receptor source for this set is a female donor with multiple sclerosis, enrolled in a pregnancy study. CDR3s include the opening cysteine and the closing phenylalanine or tryptophan. Each record gives: clone size, J gene, CDR3 length, V gene, D gene, CDR3 DNA, CDR3 protein. D genes are given only for firm matches. Size values are once, few and many counts, or a class for expanded clones, and some rows have none.

clone_size: .
j_call: TRBJ2-2
cdr3_length: 14
v_call: TRBV7-2
d_call: .
cdr3_nt: TGTGCCAGCAGCTCCGTCGGTAATTTCGGGGAGCTGTTTTTT
cdr3_aa: CASSSVGNFGELFF

clone_size: .
j_call: TRBJ1-5
cdr3_length: 13
v_call: TRBV27
d_call: .
cdr3_nt: TGTGCCAGCAGACAGGGAACCATCTGGCCCCAGCATTTT
cdr3_aa: CASRQGTIWPQHF

clone_size: .
j_call: TRBJ2-4
cdr3_length: 13
v_call: TRBV30
d_call: .
cdr3_nt: TGTGCCTGGAGTGTACCCTCGGGGGACATTCAGTACTTC
cdr3_aa: CAWSVPSGDIQYF

clone_size: .
j_call: TRBJ2-5
cdr3_length: 15
v_call: TRBV27
d_call: TRBD2
cdr3_nt: TGTGCCAGCAGTTTATCGCCTAGCGGACAAGAGACCCAGTACTTC
cdr3_aa: CASSLSPSGQETQYF

clone_size: .
j_call: TRBJ2-1
cdr3_length: 14
v_call: TRBV10-3
d_call: .
cdr3_nt: TGTGCCATCATGCAGACAACTAGTCCCAATGAGCAGTTCTTC
cdr3_aa: CAIMQTTSPNEQFF

clone_size: .
j_call: TRBJ2-7
cdr3_length: 14
v_call: TRBV30
d_call: .
cdr3_nt: TGTGCCTGGGAAAGCAGGGTGTCTCGCTACGAGCAGTACTTC
cdr3_aa: CAWESRVSRYEQYF

clone_size: .
j_call: TRBJ1-1
cdr3_length: 14
v_call: TRBV29-1
d_call: .
cdr3_nt: TGCAGCGCACTAAGGACCCCCGGGAAGAGGGAGGCTTTCTTT
cdr3_aa: CSALRTPGKREAFF

clone_size: .
j_call: TRBJ2-1
cdr3_length: 15
v_call: TRBV4-2
d_call: .
cdr3_nt: TGTGCCAGCAGCCAAACAAGAACAGATTACAATGAGCAGTTCTTC
cdr3_aa: CASSQTRTDYNEQFF

clone_size: .
j_call: TRBJ2-3
cdr3_length: 14
v_call: TRBV2
d_call: .
cdr3_nt: TGTGCCAGCAGTGTGGAGCGCCGCACAGATACGCAGTATTTT
cdr3_aa: CASSVERRTDTQYF

clone_size: .
j_call: TRBJ1-5
cdr3_length: 16
v_call: TRBV27
d_call: .
cdr3_nt: TGTGCCAGCAGTTTATCGGCAGGGGAGAACAATCAGCCCCAGCATTTT
cdr3_aa: CASSLSAGENNQPQHF

clone_size: .
j_call: TRBJ1-1
cdr3_length: 13
v_call: TRBV27
d_call: .
cdr3_nt: TGTGCCAGCAGTCAGACAGTGAACACTGAAGCTTTCTTT
cdr3_aa: CASSQTVNTEAFF

clone_size: .
j_call: TRBJ1-3
cdr3_length: 14
v_call: TRBV7-6
d_call: .
cdr3_nt: TGTGCCAGCAGCTCCCAGGGATCTGGAAACACCATATATTTT
cdr3_aa: CASSSQGSGNTIYF

clone_size: .
j_call: TRBJ2-1
cdr3_length: 16
v_call: TRBV4-1
d_call: .
cdr3_nt: TGCGCCAGCAGCCGGCCTACTAGGAGCTCCTACAATGAGCAGTTCTTC
cdr3_aa: CASSRPTRSSYNEQFF

clone_size: .
j_call: TRBJ2-1
cdr3_length: 16
v_call: TRBV5-4
d_call: TRBD1
cdr3_nt: TGTGCCAGCAGCCCGGGTGGGACAGGGGGCTGGGATGAGCAGTTCTTC
cdr3_aa: CASSPGGTGGWDEQFF

clone_size: .
j_call: TRBJ1-3
cdr3_length: 15
v_call: TRBV5-6
d_call: .
cdr3_nt: TGTGCCAGCAGCTTGGGGCGGGCCTCTGGAAACACCATATATTTT
cdr3_aa: CASSLGRASGNTIYF

clone_size: .
j_call: TRBJ2-2
cdr3_length: 16
v_call: TRBV18
d_call: TRBD2
cdr3_nt: TGTGCCAGCTCAGCCCTAGCGGGAGCGGACACCGGGGAGCTGTTTTTT
cdr3_aa: CASSALAGADTGELFF

clone_size: .
j_call: TRBJ2-7
cdr3_length: 19
v_call: TRBV6-1
d_call: TRBD2
cdr3_nt: TGTGCCAGCAGTGCTCGAGCGCAGGGAGGCCCCGGGGGGGCCTACGAGCAGTACTTC
cdr3_aa: CASSARAQGGPGGAYEQYF

clone_size: .
j_call: TRBJ2-7
cdr3_length: 13
v_call: TRBV25-1
d_call: .
cdr3_nt: TGTGCCAGCAGTGAGGCAGAAACCCACGAGCAGTACTTC
cdr3_aa: CASSEAETHEQYF

clone_size: .
j_call: TRBJ1-1
cdr3_length: 15
v_call: TRBV5-1
d_call: .
cdr3_nt: TGCGCCAGCAGCTTGCGTAGGGAGGTCTCCACTGAAGCTTTCTTT
cdr3_aa: CASSLRREVSTEAFF

clone_size: few
j_call: TRBJ1-3
cdr3_length: 15
v_call: TRBV27
d_call: .
cdr3_nt: TGTGCCAGCAGTTTATCAGGGGGCTCTGGAAACACCATATATTTT
cdr3_aa: CASSLSGGSGNTIYF

clone_size: .
j_call: TRBJ2-5
cdr3_length: 15
v_call: TRBV18
d_call: TRBD1
cdr3_nt: TGTGCCAGCTCACTTGGGACAGGGGATCGAGAGACCCAGTACTTC
cdr3_aa: CASSLGTGDRETQYF

clone_size: .
j_call: TRBJ2-7
cdr3_length: 16
v_call: TRBV4-1
d_call: TRBD2
cdr3_nt: TGCGCCAGCAGCCCTCTAGCGGGCGGAGTGGTGATCGAGCAGTACTTC
cdr3_aa: CASSPLAGGVVIEQYF